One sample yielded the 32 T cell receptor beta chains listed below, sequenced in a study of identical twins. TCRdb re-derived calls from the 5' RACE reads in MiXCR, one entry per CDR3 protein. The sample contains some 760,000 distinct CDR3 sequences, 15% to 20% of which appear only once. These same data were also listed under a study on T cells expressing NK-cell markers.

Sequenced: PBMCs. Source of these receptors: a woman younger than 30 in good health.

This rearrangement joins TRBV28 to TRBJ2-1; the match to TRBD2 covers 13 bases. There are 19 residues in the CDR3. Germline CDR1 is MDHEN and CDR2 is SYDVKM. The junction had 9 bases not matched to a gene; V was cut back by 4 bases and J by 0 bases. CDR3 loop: CASSYLEGLAGSSYNEQFF. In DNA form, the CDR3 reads TGTGCCAGCAGTTACCTCGAGGGACTAGCGGGGAGCTCCTACAATGAGCAGTTCTTC.

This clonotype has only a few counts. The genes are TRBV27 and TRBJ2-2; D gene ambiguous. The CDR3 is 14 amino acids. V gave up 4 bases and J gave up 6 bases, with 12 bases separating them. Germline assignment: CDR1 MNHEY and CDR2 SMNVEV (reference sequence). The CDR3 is CASSYGRRAGELFF. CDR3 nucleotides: TGTGCCAGCAGTTACGGGCGGCGAGCCGGGGAGCTGTTTTTT.

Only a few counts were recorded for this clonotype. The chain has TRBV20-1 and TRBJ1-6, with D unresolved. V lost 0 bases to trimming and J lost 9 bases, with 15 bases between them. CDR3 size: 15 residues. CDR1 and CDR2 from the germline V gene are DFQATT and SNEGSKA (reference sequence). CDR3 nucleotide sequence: TGCAGTGCTAGAGATATGGAGGCAGGAGGTTCACCCCTCCACTTT. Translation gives CSARDMEAGGSPLHF.

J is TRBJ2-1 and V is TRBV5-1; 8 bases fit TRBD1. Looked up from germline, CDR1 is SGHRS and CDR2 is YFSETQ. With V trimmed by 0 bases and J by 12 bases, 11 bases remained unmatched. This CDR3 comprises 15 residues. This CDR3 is CASSLVESGGGGQFF. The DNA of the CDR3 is TGCGCCAGCAGCTTGGTCGAATCAGGGGGCGGTGGGCAGTTCTTC.

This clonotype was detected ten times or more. The CDR3, as DNA: TGTGCCACCAGCAGAGATGGGCGACTGAGCACAGATACGCAGTATTTT. It translates to CATSRDGRLSTDTQYF. This sequence joins TRBV15 and TRBJ2-3; D is ambiguous. The CDR3 has 16 amino acids. V was pared by 0 bases and J by 0 bases, with 10 bases between. Germline CDR1 and CDR2: LNHNV and YYDKDF (reference sequence).

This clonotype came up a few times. CDR3 nucleotides: TGTGCCACCAGCGCTAGTCCTAGCGGGAGTTTGGATGAGCAGTTCTTC. It encodes CATSASPSGSLDEQFF. The chain recombines TRBV24-1 with TRBJ2-1, with 10 bases lining up with TRBD2. This CDR3 spans 16 amino acids. Trimming removed 7 bases from V and 8 bases from J; junction bases left unmatched: 13. In germline, CDR1 is KGHDR, CDR2 SFDVKD.

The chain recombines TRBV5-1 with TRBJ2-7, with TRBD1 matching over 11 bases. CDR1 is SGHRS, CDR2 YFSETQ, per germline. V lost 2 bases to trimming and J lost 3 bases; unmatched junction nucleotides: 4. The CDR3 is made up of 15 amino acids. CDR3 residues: CASSLGTGGNYEQYF. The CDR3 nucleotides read TGCGCCAGCAGCTTAGGGACAGGGGGAAACTACGAGCAGTACTTC.

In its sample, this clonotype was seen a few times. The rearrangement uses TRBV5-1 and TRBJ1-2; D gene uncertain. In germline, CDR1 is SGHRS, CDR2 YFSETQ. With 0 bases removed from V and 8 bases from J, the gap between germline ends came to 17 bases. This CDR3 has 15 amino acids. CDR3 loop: CASSLGQPSREGYTF. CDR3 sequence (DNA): TGCGCCAGCAGCTTGGGTCAGCCATCGAGGGAGGGCTACACCTTC.

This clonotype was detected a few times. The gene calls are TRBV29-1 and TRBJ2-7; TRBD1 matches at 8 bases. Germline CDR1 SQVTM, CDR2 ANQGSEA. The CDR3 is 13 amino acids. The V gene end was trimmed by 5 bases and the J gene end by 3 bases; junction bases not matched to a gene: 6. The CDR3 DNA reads TGCAGCGTTCCGGGGGACAGGATCTACGAGCAGTACTTC. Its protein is CSVPGDRIYEQYF.

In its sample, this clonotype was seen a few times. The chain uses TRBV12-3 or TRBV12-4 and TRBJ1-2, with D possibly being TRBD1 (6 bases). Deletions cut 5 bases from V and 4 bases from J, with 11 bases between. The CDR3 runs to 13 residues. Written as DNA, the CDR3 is TGTGCCAGCAGTAGGGACACGGGCTATGGCTACACCTTC. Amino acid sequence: CASSRDTGYGYTF.

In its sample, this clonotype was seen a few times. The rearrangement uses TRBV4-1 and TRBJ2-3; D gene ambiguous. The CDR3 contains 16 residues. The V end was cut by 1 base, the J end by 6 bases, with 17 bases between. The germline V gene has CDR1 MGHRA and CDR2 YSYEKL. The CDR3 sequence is CASSQVLAPKSDTQYF. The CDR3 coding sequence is TGCGCCAGCAGCCAAGTTTTGGCACCGAAGTCGGATACGCAGTATTTT.

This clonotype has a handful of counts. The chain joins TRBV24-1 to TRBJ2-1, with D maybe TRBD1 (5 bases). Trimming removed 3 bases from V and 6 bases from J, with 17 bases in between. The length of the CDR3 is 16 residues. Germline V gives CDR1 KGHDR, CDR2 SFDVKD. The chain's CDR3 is CATSDPAHSGANEQFF. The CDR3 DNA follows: TGTGCCACCAGTGATCCCGCGCACAGTGGGGCCAATGAGCAGTTCTTC.

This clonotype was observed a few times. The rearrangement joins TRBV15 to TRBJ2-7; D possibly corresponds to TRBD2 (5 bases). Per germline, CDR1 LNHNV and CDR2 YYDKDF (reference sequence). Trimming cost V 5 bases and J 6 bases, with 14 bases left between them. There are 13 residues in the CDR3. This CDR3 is CATSGGRRREQYF. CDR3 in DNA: TGTGCCACCAGCGGAGGACGACGGCGCGAGCAGTACTTC.

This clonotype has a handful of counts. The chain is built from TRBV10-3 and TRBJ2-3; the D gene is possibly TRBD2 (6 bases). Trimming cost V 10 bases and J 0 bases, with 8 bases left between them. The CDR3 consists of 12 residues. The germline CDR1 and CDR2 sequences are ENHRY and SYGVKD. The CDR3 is CATGTSTDTQYF. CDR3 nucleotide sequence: TGTGCCACGGGGACTAGCACAGATACGCAGTATTTT.

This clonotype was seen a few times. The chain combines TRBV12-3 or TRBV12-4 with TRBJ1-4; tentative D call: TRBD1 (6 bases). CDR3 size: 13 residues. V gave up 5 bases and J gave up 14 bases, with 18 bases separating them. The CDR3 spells CASSPGDPLTLFF. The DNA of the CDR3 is TGTGCCAGCAGTCCAGGGGACCCGCTGACGCTGTTTTTT.

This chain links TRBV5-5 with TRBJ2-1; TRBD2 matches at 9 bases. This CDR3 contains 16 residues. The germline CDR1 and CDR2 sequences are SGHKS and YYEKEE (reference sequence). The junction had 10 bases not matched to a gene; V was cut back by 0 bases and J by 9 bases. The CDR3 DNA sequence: TGTGCCAGCAGCTTGGTTTATGTGCGGGGGGGCGGTGAGCAGTTCTTC. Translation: CASSLVYVRGGGEQFF.

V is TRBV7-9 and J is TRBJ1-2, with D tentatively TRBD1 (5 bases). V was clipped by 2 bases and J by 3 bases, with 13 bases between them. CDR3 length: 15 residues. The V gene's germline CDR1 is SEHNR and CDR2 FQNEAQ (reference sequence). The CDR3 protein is CASSLRGEWDYGYTF. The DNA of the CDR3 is TGTGCCAGCAGCTTACGGGGCGAGTGGGACTATGGCTACACCTTC.

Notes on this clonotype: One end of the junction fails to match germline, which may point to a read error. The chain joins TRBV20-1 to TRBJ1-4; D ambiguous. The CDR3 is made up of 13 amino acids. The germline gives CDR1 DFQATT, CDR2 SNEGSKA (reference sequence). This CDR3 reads CSARFRTSEKLFF. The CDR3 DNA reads TGCAGTGCTAGATTTCGGACTAGTGAAAAACTGTTTTTT.

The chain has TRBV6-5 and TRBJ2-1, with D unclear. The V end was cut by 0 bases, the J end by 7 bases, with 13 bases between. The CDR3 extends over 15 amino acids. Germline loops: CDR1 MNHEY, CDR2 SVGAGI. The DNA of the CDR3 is TGTGCCAGCAGTTACTCGATTGACGGTGGGAATGAGCAGTTCTTC. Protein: CASSYSIDGGNEQFF.

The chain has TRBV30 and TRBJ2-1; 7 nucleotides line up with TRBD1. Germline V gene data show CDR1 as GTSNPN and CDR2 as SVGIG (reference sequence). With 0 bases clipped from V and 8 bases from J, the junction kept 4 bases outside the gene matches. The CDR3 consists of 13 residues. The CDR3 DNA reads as TGTGCCTGGAGTGTACAGGGGCTTCATGAGCAGTTCTTC. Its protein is CAWSVQGLHEQFF. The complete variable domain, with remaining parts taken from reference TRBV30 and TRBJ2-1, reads SQTIHQWPATLVQPVGSPLSLECTVEGTSNPNLYWYRQAAGRGLQLLFYSVGIGQISSEVPQNLSASRPQDRQFILSSKKLLLSDSGFYLCAWSVQGLHEQFFGPGTRLTVL.

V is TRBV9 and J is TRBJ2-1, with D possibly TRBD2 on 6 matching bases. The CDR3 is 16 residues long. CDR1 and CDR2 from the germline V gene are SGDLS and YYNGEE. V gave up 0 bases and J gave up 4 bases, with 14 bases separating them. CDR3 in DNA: TGTGCCAGCAGCGTAGATGGGGGAGGACCTTACAATGAGCAGTTCTTC. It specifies CASSVDGGGPYNEQFF.

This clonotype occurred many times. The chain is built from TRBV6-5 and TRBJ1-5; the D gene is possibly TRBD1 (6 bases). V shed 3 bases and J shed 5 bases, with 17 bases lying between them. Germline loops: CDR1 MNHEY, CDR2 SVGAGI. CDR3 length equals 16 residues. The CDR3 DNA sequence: TGTGCCAGCAGTTATTACAGGGTTTACATTGATCAGCCCCAGCATTTT. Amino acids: CASSYYRVYIDQPQHF.

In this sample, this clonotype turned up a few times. The CDR3 sequence is CASSSYYNEQFF. The CDR3 DNA follows: TGTGCCAGCAGCTCATACTACAATGAGCAGTTCTTC. V is TRBV5-6 and J is TRBJ2-1; no definite D call. The germline V gene has CDR1 SGHDT and CDR2 YYEEEE. The CDR3 runs to 12 residues. Between the trimmed V and J ends, which lost 3 bases and 3 bases, there was a span of 4 bases.

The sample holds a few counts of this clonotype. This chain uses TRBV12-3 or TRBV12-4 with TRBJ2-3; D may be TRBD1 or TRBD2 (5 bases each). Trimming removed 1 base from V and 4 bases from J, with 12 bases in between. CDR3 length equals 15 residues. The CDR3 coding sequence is TGTGCCAGCAGTTTAGGGGACCGAGTGGCAGATACGCAGTATTTT. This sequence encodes CASSLGDRVADTQYF.

The CDR3 region is CASSLQGRGLYNSPLHF. The CDR3 DNA reads TGCGCCAGCAGCTTACAGGGCCGGGGTCTCTATAATTCACCCCTCCACTTT. The chain employs TRBV5-1 and TRBJ1-6, with D possibly being TRBD1 (6 bases). The CDR3 has 17 amino acids. Germline CDR1 reads SGHRS; CDR2 reads YFSETQ. Trimming took 2 bases from V and 3 from J, leaving 15 bases between them.

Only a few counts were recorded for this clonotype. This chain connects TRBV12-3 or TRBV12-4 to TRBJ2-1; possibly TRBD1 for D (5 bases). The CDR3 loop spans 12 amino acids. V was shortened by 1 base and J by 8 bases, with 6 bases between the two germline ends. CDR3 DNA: TGTGCCAGCAGTTTAGAGGGGCATGAGCAGTTCTTC. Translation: CASSLEGHEQFF.

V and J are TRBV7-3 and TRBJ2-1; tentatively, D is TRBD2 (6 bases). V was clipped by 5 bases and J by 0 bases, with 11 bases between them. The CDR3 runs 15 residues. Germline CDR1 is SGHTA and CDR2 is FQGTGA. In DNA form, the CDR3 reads TGTGCCAGCAGCCGCGGGGAAAGCTCCTACAATGAGCAGTTCTTC. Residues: CASSRGESSYNEQFF.

CDR3 in amino acids: CASSPYRGSTYEQYF. The CDR3 region has the DNA TGTGCCAGCAGTCCCTACAGGGGGAGCACCTACGAGCAGTACTTC. J is TRBJ2-7 and V is TRBV2; TRBD1 matches 8 bases. Germline values: CDR1 SNHLY, CDR2 FYNNEI. Trimming took 5 bases from V and 2 from J; bases not matched to a gene: 8. The CDR3 has 15 residues.

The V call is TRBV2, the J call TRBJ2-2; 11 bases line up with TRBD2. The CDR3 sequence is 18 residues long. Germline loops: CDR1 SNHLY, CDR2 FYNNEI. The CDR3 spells CTISFRLAGGTNTGELFF. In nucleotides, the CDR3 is TGTACCATCAGTTTTAGGCTAGCGGGAGGTACGAACACCGGGGAGCTGTTTTTT. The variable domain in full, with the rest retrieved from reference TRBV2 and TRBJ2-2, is EPEVTQTPSHQVTQMGQEVILRCVPISNHLYFYWYRQILGQKVEFLVSFYNNEISEKSEIFDDQFSVERPDGSNFTLKIRSTKLEDSAMYFCTISFRLAGGTNTGELFFGEGSRLTVL.

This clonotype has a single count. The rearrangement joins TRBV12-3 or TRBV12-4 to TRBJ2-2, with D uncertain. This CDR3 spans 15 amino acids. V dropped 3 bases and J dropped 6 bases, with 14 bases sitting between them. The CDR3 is CASSLARGVPGELFF. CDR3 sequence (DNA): TGTGCCAGCAGTTTGGCTAGAGGTGTACCCGGGGAGCTGTTTTTT.

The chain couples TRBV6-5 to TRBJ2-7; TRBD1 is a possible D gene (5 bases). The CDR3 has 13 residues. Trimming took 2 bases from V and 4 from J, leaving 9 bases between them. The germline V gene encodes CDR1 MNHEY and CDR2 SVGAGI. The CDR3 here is CASSYRSGYEQYF. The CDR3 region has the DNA TGTGCCAGCAGTTACCGTTCAGGGTACGAGCAGTACTTC.

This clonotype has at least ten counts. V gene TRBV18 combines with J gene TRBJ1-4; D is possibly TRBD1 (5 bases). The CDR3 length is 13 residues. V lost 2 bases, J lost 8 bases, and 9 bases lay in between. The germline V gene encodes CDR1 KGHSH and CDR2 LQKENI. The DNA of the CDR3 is TGTGCCAGCTCACCAGACGGGGCCGAAAAACTGTTTTTT. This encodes CASSPDGAEKLFF. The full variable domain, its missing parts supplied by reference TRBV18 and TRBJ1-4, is NAGVMQNPRHLVRRRGQEARLRCSPMKGHSHVYWYRQLPEEGLKFMVYLQKENIIDESGMPKERFSAEFPKEGPSILRIQQVVRGDSAAYFCASSPDGAEKLFFGSGTQLSVL.